One and the same sample provided the 7 T cell receptor beta chains below, sequenced in a study of CD8 T cells in ankylosing spondylitis. In TCRdb, the 5' RACE reads were re-called with MiXCR into one record per CDR3 protein. The top ten hold 15% to 20% of the sample, which has 150,000 to 250,000 distinct CDR3 sequences, 13% seen once. Source material: blood, either unsorted or a sorted T cell fraction (not recorded which). These receptors came from a male donor with ankylosing spondylitis or in good health (not recorded which).

V usage is TRBV5-1 and J usage is TRBJ2-1; D is perhaps TRBD1 or TRBD2 (5 bases each). Looked up from germline, CDR1 is SGHRS and CDR2 is YFSETQ. There are 12 residues in the CDR3. V was shortened by 0 bases and J by 10 bases, with 8 bases between the two germline ends. CDR3 in DNA: TGCGCCAGCAGCTTGGCCGGGACCGAGCAGTTCTTC. Protein: CASSLAGTEQFF.

This clonotype was counted many times. The rearrangement joins TRBV7-6 to TRBJ2-3; D is possibly TRBD1 or TRBD2 (6 bases each). This CDR3 is built from 13 residues. CDR1 and CDR2 from the germline V gene are SGHVS and FNYEAQ. The V end was cut by 2 bases, the J end by 6 bases, with 9 bases between. DNA of the CDR3: TGTGCCAGCAGCTTATCGGGGGCCGATACGCAGTATTTT. Residues: CASSLSGADTQYF.

V is TRBV4-1 and J is TRBJ2-7; no clear D gene. The CDR3 contains 14 residues. Trimming pared 0 bases from V and 5 bases from J, leaving 11 bases between. Germline CDR1 reads MGHRA; CDR2 reads YSYEKL. The CDR3 region has the DNA TGCGCCAGCAGCCAAGACTGGCTATTGAACGAGCAGTACTTC. It translates to CASSQDWLLNEQYF.

In this sample, this clonotype turned up many times. This rearrangement joins TRBV12-3 or TRBV12-4 to TRBJ2-1, with no clear D. Trimming left V 0 bases short and J 10 bases short, with 7 bases between. CDR3 length: 12 residues. The CDR3 nucleotides read TGTGCCAGCAGTTTAGCGATCCCGGAGCAGTTCTTC. Protein: CASSLAIPEQFF.

The chain uses TRBV19 and TRBJ2-7; D is unresolved. CDR3 length equals 14 residues. V gave up 3 bases and J gave up 3 bases, with 12 bases separating them. Germline V lookup: CDR1 LNHDA, CDR2 SQIVND (reference sequence). The CDR3 sequence is CASSIGHSRYEQYF. CDR3 DNA: TGTGCCAGTAGTATTGGGCATTCTCGCTACGAGCAGTACTTC. Filled out from reference TRBV19 and TRBJ2-7, the complete variable domain reads DGGITQSPKYLFRKEGQNVTLSCEQNLNHDAMYWYRQDPGQGLRLIYYSQIVNDFQKGDIAEGYSVSREKKESFPLTVTSAQKNPTAFYLCASSIGHSRYEQYFGPGTRLTVT.

This chain joins TRBV7-9 and TRBJ2-5, with TRBD2 matching 7 bases. Germline trimming cut 5 bases from V and 4 bases from J; bases unmatched to any gene: 7. Germline V CDR1 and CDR2: SEHNR, FQNEAQ (reference sequence). CDR3 length equals 14 residues. CDR3 sequence (DNA): TGTGCCAGCAGCCCCGTTGGGGGGGGAGAGACCCAGTACTTC. This encodes CASSPVGGGETQYF.

This clonotype appeared a single time. The J gene is TRBJ2-7, the V gene TRBV19, with no clear D. This CDR3 contains 13 residues. The germline V gene encodes CDR1 LNHDA and CDR2 SQIVND (reference sequence). Trimming took off 5 bases at V and 2 bases at J, with 10 bases between the two ends. The CDR3 protein is CASSDGRTYEQYF. CDR3 DNA sequence: TGTGCCAGTAGTGACGGGCGCACCTACGAGCAGTACTTC.